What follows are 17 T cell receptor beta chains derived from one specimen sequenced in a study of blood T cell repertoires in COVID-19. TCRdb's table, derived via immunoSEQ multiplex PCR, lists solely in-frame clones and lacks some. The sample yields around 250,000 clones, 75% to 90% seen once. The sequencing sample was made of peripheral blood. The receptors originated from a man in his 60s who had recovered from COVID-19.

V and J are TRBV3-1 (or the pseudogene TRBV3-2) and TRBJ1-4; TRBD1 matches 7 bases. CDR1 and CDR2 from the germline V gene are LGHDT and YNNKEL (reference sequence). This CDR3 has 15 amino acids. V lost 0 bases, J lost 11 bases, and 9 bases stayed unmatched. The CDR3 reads CASSQDLTGYRKLFF. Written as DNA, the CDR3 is TGTGCCAGCAGCCAAGATTTGACAGGGTATCGGAAACTGTTTTTT.

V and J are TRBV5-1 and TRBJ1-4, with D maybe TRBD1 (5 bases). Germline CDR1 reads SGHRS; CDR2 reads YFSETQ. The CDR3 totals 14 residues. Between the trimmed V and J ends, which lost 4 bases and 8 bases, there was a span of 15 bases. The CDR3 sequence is CASSPAHGGEKLFF. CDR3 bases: TGCGCCAGCAGCCCAGCCCATGGGGGGGAAAAACTGTTTTTT.

The CDR3 reads CASSQDPRGPQHF. In DNA form, the CDR3 reads TGTGCCAGCAGCCAAGATCCTCGGGGGCCCCAGCATTTT. J is TRBJ1-5 and V is TRBV3-1 (or the pseudogene TRBV3-2); D gene unclear. CDR1 is LGHDT and CDR2 is YNNKEL in the germline V gene (reference sequence). Trimming cost V 0 bases and J 9 bases, with 9 bases left between them. The CDR3 is 13 residues long.

The CDR3 DNA is TGTGCCAGCAGCCAAGTGGACAGAGACATGAACACTGAAGCTTTCTTT. Its translation is CASSQVDRDMNTEAFF. This chain uses TRBV4-2 with TRBJ1-1; a possible D gene is TRBD1 (6 bases). The CDR3 extends over 16 amino acids. Trimming took 1 base from V and 0 from J, leaving 12 bases between them. CDR1 and CDR2 from the germline V gene are LGHNA and YNFKEQ.

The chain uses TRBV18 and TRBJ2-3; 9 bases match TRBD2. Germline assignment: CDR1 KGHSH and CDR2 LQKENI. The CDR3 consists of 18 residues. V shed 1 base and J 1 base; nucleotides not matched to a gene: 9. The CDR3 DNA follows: TGTGCCAGCTCACCACGAGTGTCTAGCGGGACCCGCACAGATACGCAGTATTTT. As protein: CASSPRVSSGTRTDTQYF.

This chain's CDR3 is CASSPRQGGTLKVNTEAFF. The CDR3 bases are TGTGCCAGCTCACCTCGACAGGGCGGCACACTGAAGGTGAACACTGAAGCTTTCTTT. The rearrangement joins TRBV18 to TRBJ1-1; 7 bases agree with TRBD1. CDR3 length: 19 residues. Trimming took 3 bases from V and 0 from J; bases not matched to a gene: 16. CDR1 and CDR2 from the germline V gene are KGHSH and LQKENI.

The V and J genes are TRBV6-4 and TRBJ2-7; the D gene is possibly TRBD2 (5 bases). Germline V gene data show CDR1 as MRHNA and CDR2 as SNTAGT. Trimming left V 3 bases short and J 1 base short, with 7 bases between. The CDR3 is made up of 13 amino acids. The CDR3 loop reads CASSETGSYEQYF. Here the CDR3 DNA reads TGTGCCAGCAGTGAGACGGGATCCTACGAGCAGTACTTC.

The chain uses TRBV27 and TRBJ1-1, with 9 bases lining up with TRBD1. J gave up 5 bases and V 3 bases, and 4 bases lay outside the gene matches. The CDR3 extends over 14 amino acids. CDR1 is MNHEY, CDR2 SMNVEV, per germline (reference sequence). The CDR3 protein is CASSLTGGGTEAFF. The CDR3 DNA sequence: TGTGCCAGCAGTTTGACAGGGGGTGGGACTGAAGCTTTCTTT.

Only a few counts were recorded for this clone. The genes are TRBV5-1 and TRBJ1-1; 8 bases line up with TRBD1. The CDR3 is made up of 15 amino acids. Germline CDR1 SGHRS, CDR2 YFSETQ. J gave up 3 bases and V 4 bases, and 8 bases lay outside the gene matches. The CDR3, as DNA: TGCGCCAGCAGCCGTACAGGGGGGAAAGACACTGAAGCTTTCTTT. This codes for CASSRTGGKDTEAFF.

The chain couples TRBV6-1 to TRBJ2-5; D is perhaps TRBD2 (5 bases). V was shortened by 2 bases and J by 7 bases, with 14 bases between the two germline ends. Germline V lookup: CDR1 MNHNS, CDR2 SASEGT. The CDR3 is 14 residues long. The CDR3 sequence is CASSEPRTRGTQYF. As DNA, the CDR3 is TGTGCCAGCAGTGAACCCCGGACTCGAGGGACCCAGTACTTC.

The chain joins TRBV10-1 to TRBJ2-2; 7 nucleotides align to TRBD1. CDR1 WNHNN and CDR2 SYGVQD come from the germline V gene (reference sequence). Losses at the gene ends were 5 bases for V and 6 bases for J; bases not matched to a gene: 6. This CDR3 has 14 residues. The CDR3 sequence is CASSKGAVSGELFF. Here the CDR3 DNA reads TGCGCCAGCAGTAAGGGGGCTGTATCCGGGGAGCTGTTTTTT.

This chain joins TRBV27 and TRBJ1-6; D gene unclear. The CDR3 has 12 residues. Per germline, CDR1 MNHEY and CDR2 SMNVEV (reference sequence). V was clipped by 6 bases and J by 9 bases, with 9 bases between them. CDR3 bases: TGTGCCAGCAGGACGGGAGGTTCACCCCTCCACTTT. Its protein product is CASRTGGSPLHF.

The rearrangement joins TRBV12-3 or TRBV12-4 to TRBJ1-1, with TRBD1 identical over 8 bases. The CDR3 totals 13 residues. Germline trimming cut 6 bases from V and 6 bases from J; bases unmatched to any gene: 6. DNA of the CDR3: TGTGCCAGCAGCCGGACAGGGTCGCCTGAAGCTTTCTTT. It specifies CASSRTGSPEAFF.

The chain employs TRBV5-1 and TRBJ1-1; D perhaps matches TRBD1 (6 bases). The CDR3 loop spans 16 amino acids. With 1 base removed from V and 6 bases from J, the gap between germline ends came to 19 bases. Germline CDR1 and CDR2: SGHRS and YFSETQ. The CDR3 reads CASSLFGQGSMPEAFF. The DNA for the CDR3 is TGCGCCAGCAGCTTGTTTGGCCAGGGGTCCATGCCTGAAGCTTTCTTT.

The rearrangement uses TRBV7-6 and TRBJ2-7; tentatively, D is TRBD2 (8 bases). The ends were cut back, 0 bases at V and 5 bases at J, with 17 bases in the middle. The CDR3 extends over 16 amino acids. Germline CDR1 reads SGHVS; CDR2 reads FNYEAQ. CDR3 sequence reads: CASSLASGGTVDEQYF. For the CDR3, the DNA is TGTGCCAGCAGCTTAGCCTCGGGAGGGACAGTCGACGAGCAGTACTTC.

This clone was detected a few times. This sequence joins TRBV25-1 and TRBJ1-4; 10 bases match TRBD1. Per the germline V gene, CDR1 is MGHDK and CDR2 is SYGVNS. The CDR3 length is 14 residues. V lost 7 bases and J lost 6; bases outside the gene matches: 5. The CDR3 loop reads CASTPTGGYEKLFF. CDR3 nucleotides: TGTGCCAGCACCCCGACAGGGGGCTATGAAAAACTGTTTTTT.

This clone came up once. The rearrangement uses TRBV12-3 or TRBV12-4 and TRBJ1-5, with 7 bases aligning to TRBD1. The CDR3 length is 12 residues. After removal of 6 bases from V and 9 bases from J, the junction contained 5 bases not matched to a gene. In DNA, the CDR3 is TGTGCCAGCAGCCAGGACAGGCTGCCCCAGCATTTT. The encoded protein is CASSQDRLPQHF.